A selection of T cell receptor beta chains follows, all from one sample in a study of CD8 T cells in Susac syndrome. TCRdb ran MiXCR on the immunoSEQ multiplex PCR reads and lists one entry per CDR3 protein. The repertoire has under 200,000 distinct CDR3 sequences, over 85% of them found once; the top ten carry 0.08% to 0.11%. The sequencing sample was made of CD4+ T cells from PBMCs. The origin of the receptors is a human donor in good health. Each CDR3 is given with its conserved first and last residue. The order of the fields is CDR3 DNA, CDR3 protein, clone size, V gene, J gene, CDR3 length, D gene. A D gene is named only where the DNA matches it firmly. The size field is filled for only some rows; it gives once, few, many or a size class.

TGCGCCAGCAGCCAAGTCGGGGGTTCACCCCTCCACTTT	CASSQVGGSPLHF	NA	TRBV4-3	TRBJ1-6	13	NA
TGTGCCAGCAGCCGCGGGGACAGCCAAGAGACCCAGTACTTC	CASSRGDSQETQYF	NA	TRBV7-3	TRBJ2-5	14	NA
TGTGCCAGCAGCCAAAAGGTGACTAGCGGGCCCGCTTGGGATACGCAGTATTTT	CASSQKVTSGPAWDTQYF	NA	TRBV3-1	TRBJ2-3	18	TRBD2
TGTGCCAGCTCTCTCGGACAGCACAATGAGCAGTTCTTC	CASSLGQHNEQFF	once	TRBV18	TRBJ2-1	13	NA
TGTGCCACCAGCAGAGACCTCGGGGAGGACTCACCCCTCCACTTT	CATSRDLGEDSPLHF	NA	TRBV15	TRBJ1-6	15	NA
TGCAGTGCTAGCCCACGGGGATACACTGAAGCTTTCTTT	CSASPRGYTEAFF	once	TRBV20-1	TRBJ1-1	13	NA
TGTGCCAGCAGTGAGTTTGAGCAGTTCTTC	CASSEFEQFF	NA	TRBV2	TRBJ2-1	10	NA
TGTGCCAGCAGCCAAGGATATAGAGATGAAAAACTGTTTTTT	CASSQGYRDEKLFF	once	TRBV14	TRBJ1-4	14	NA
TGTGCCAGCAGTAGGGATGAAGGTTCACCCCTCCACTTT	CASSRDEGSPLHF	NA	TRBV25-1	TRBJ1-6	13	NA
TGTGCCAGCAGCCTGCGACTAGCGGACAATGAGCAGTTCTTC	CASSLRLADNEQFF	once	TRBV7-8	TRBJ2-1	14	TRBD2
TGTGCCAGTAGTATAGGAAGCGGCGCCTACAATGAGCAGTTCTTC	CASSIGSGAYNEQFF	NA	TRBV19	TRBJ2-1	15	NA
TGTGCCAGCAGTGCTCGGGAGATTGGCACAGATACGCAGTATTTT	CASSAREIGTDTQYF	NA	TRBV2	TRBJ2-3	15	NA
TGTGCCAGCAGCATTAGGGGAGAATCCAATGAGCAGTTCTTC	CASSIRGESNEQFF	NA	TRBV12-3/TRBV12-4	TRBJ2-1	14	NA
TGTGCCAGCAGCCGAACTAGCGGGACAGAGACCCAGTACTTC	CASSRTSGTETQYF	NA	TRBV7-3	TRBJ2-5	14	TRBD2
TGTGCCTGGAGTCTGACAGGCACTAGCACAGATACGCAGTATTTT	CAWSLTGTSTDTQYF	once	TRBV30	TRBJ2-3	15	NA